These 23 T cell receptor beta chains came from one sample sequenced in a study of T cells in Graves' hyperthyroidism and ophthalmopathy. The TCR beta CDR3 regions underwent amplification using RNA transcripts as the source. Initially, a first-round RT-PCR of the TCR CDR3 employed the HTBI primer set. TCRdb recomputed calls from the multiplex PCR reads with MiXCR, one row per CDR3 protein. The sample has approximately 740,000 distinct CDR3 sequences, 14% seen once. The sample taken for sequencing was blood. The receptors here all came from a woman aged 18-35 years with Graves' hyperthyroidism.

This clonotype was seen more than once but under ten times. This clone may be a read error of a much larger clone one base away. The gene calls are TRBV30 and TRBJ2-3; TRBD2 aligns across 8 bases. Germline loops: CDR1 GTSNPN, CDR2 SVGIG (reference sequence). The CDR3 covers 12 residues. V lost 1 base, J lost 8 bases, and 2 bases stayed unmatched. CDR3 region: CAWSAAGGTQYF. Written as DNA, the CDR3 is TGTGCCTGGAGTGCCGCGGGAGGTACGCAGTATTTT. The full variable domain, with the rest looked up from reference TRBV30 and TRBJ2-3, is SQTIHQWPATLVQPVGSPLSLECTVEGTSNPNLYWYRQAAGRGLQLLFYSVGIGQISSEVPQNLSASRPQDRQFILSSKKLLLSDSGFYLCAWSAAGGTQYFGPGTRLTVL.

V and J are TRBV10-3 and TRBJ2-7; 11 nucleotides agree with TRBD2. Germline lookup yields CDR1 ENHRY and CDR2 SYGVKD. The CDR3 length is 15 residues. After removal of 8 bases from V and 6 bases from J, the junction contained 12 bases not matched to a gene. CDR3 nucleotides: TGTGCCATCCTCGTACTAGCGGGAGAAGGGTCCGAGCAGTACTTC. Translated: CAILVLAGEGSEQYF.

The genes are TRBV7-2 and TRBJ2-7, with TRBD2 as a possible D gene (6 bases). Germline CDR1 SGHTA, CDR2 FQGNSA. The V and J ends lost 5 bases and 3 bases respectively, with 17 bases between them. This CDR3 comprises 15 residues. Written as DNA, the CDR3 is TGTGCCAGCAGCAAGGAGGCGGGGCCGCTCTACGAGCAGTACTTC. This encodes CASSKEAGPLYEQYF.

At least ten counts were recorded for this clonotype. The genes are TRBV28 and TRBJ2-1; D gene ambiguous. CDR1 is MDHEN and CDR2 is SYDVKM in the germline V gene. The CDR3 extends over 14 amino acids. V gave up 2 bases and J gave up 4 bases, with 9 bases separating them. The CDR3 spells CASSLNGPYNEQFF. The CDR3, as DNA: TGTGCCAGCAGTTTAAACGGGCCGTACAATGAGCAGTTCTTC.

This clonotype appeared many times. The chain employs TRBV14 and TRBJ2-1; TRBD1 matches at 8 bases. CDR3 size: 20 residues. The germline CDR1 and CDR2 sequences are SGHDN and FVKESK. V shed 5 bases, J shed 2 bases, and the junction held 20 bases outside the gene matches. In DNA form, the CDR3 reads TGTGCCAGCAGCAGAGAAGTAGGACAGGGACCACTCCCCGCCTACAATGAGCAGTTCTTC. This codes for CASSREVGQGPLPAYNEQFF.

CDR3 residues: CASSGRDSHYPRYTEAFF. The CDR3 DNA reads as TGTGCCAGCAGTGGCAGGGACAGCCACTACCCAAGGTACACTGAAGCTTTCTTT. V and J are TRBV25-1 and TRBJ1-1; TRBD1 aligns across 7 bases. V lost 4 bases, J lost 3 bases, and 17 bases stayed unmatched. This CDR3 region has 18 residues. Germline CDR1 is MGHDK and CDR2 is SYGVNS.

The rearrangement uses TRBV30 and TRBJ2-7; weak D call: TRBD2 (5 bases). The CDR3 consists of 12 residues. V was trimmed by 0 bases and J by 2 bases, leaving 5 bases between them. CDR1 GTSNPN and CDR2 SVGIG come from the germline V gene (reference sequence). The CDR3 region is CAWSVLAYEQYF. The CDR3 DNA reads as TGTGCCTGGAGTGTACTAGCCTACGAGCAGTACTTC.

This clonotype was seen a few times. The chain has TRBV6-1 and TRBJ2-7, with D perhaps matching TRBD2 (5 bases). The CDR3 length is 14 residues. V was trimmed by 5 bases and J by 0 bases, leaving 11 bases between them. Germline assignment: CDR1 MNHNS and CDR2 SASEGT. The CDR3 DNA sequence: TGTGCCAGCAGTTGGGGAGCGGACTCCTACGAGCAGTACTTC. Its protein product is CASSWGADSYEQYF.

About this clonotype itself: Being one base from a much bigger clone, this may be a read error. The gene calls are TRBV20-1 and TRBJ2-7; D unresolved. V was trimmed by 5 bases and J by 0 bases, leaving 11 bases between them. This CDR3 has 13 residues. Germline V gene data show CDR1 as DFQATT and CDR2 as SNEGSKA (reference sequence). For the CDR3, the DNA is TGCAGTGCTTGGCACGAGCCCTCCTACGAGCAGTACTTC. Its protein is CSAWHEPSYEQYF.

The chain is built from TRBV30 and TRBJ2-5; 9 nucleotides agree with TRBD2. CDR3 length: 17 residues. Germline V CDR1 and CDR2: GTSNPN, SVGIG (reference sequence). Unmatched junction bases numbered 14, after V lost 1 base and J lost 5 bases. The CDR3 sequence is CAWSGSFAGGGGETQYF. In nucleotides, the CDR3 is TGTGCCTGGAGTGGGTCGTTTGCGGGAGGGGGAGGGGAGACCCAGTACTTC.

The CDR3 bases are TGTGCCACCGTTGGATTGGGGGGCTACGAGCAGTACTTC. Translating it yields CATVGLGGYEQYF. The chain uses TRBV28 and TRBJ2-7; D might be TRBD2 (6 bases). Trimming pared 10 bases from V and 3 bases from J, leaving 16 bases between. Germline V gene lookup returns CDR1 MDHEN and CDR2 SYDVKM. The CDR3 is made up of 13 amino acids.

About this clonotype itself: Being one base from a much bigger clone, this may be a read error. V is TRBV9 and J is TRBJ2-1, with D possibly being TRBD2 (6 bases). Germline values: CDR1 SGDLS, CDR2 YYNGEE. This CDR3 contains 14 residues. In DNA, the CDR3 is TGTGCCAGCAGCGTAGTCCCGGGAGCTGGTGAGCGGTTCTTC. This encodes CASSVVPGAGERFF.

This clonotype has just a few counts. The chain uses TRBV18 and TRBJ1-1; D possibly corresponds to TRBD1 (6 bases). Germline CDR1 and CDR2: KGHSH and LQKENI. The germline V and J ends were trimmed by 2 bases and 3 bases, with 13 bases remaining between them. The CDR3 contains 15 residues. The CDR3 loop reads CASSPIWGPDTEAFF. In DNA, the CDR3 is TGTGCCAGCTCACCAATATGGGGGCCGGACACTGAAGCTTTCTTT.

This clonotype has a count of ten or more. This rearrangement joins TRBV2 to TRBJ1-2; 8 bases line up with TRBD1. The CDR3 is 16 amino acids. Trimming took 5 bases from V and 6 from J; bases not matched to a gene: 14. Germline assignment: CDR1 SNHLY and CDR2 FYNNEI. This CDR3 is CASSTSKLTGDDGYTF. CDR3 DNA sequence: TGTGCCAGCAGTACCTCCAAACTGACAGGGGATGATGGCTACACCTTC.

This clonotype turned up a few times. This chain links TRBV2 with TRBJ2-7, with D unresolved. The germline V gene has CDR1 SNHLY and CDR2 FYNNEI. The CDR3 spans 12 residues. V lost 2 bases and J 8 bases, leaving 10 bases between the germline ends. The CDR3: CASSERTTKQYF. As DNA, the CDR3 is TGTGCCAGCAGTGAACGAACCACTAAGCAGTACTTC.

This clonotype appeared a few times. The chain links TRBV20-1 to TRBJ1-1; 7 bases map to TRBD1. V lost 2 bases to trimming and J lost 1 base; unmatched junction nucleotides: 7. Germline V CDR1 and CDR2: DFQATT, SNEGSKA (reference sequence). CDR3 length equals 15 residues. The CDR3 loop is CSARRTGTANTEAFF. The CDR3 DNA reads as TGCAGTGCTAGACGTACCGGGACAGCGAACACTGAAGCTTTCTTT.

This clonotype showed up many times. The chain couples TRBV27 to TRBJ2-3; weak D call: TRBD2 (6 bases). The germline gives CDR1 MNHEY, CDR2 SMNVEV (reference sequence). Trimming removed 4 bases from V and 4 bases from J, with 9 bases in between. This CDR3 is built from 13 residues. The CDR3 sequence: CASSSREADTQYF. CDR3 coding DNA: TGTGCCAGCAGTTCCAGGGAGGCAGATACGCAGTATTTT.

The J gene is TRBJ1-2, the V gene TRBV6-5, with 7 bases matching TRBD1. Per germline, CDR1 MNHEY and CDR2 SVGAGI. The CDR3 spans 15 residues. After removal of 0 bases from V and 4 bases from J, the junction contained 5 bases not matched to a gene. CDR3 DNA: TGTGCCAGCAGTTACTCGGAGGGGGCGTCCTATGGCTACACCTTC. Translated: CASSYSEGASYGYTF.

This clonotype was observed a few times. J is TRBJ2-1 and V is TRBV14; 11 nucleotides agree with TRBD2. The ends lost 6 bases at V and 6 bases at J; junction bases unmatched: 10. CDR1 and CDR2 (germline): SGHDN, FVKESK. There are 16 residues in the CDR3. CDR3 nucleotide sequence: TGTGCCAGCAGTGCCCAACTAGCGGGGGCCGGCAATGAGCAGTTCTTC. Protein sequence: CASSAQLAGAGNEQFF.

This chain links TRBV28 with TRBJ1-2, with no clear D. Germline V lookup: CDR1 MDHEN, CDR2 SYDVKM. The CDR3 extends over 13 amino acids. Trimming cost V 5 bases and J 8 bases, with 15 bases left between them. The CDR3 region is CASSDGLLEGYTF. The CDR3 nucleotides are TGTGCCAGCAGTGATGGACTGCTGGAGGGCTACACCTTC.

This clonotype appeared a few times. V usage is TRBV4-3 and J usage is TRBJ2-7; tentative D call: TRBD1 (6 bases). CDR1 is LGHNA and CDR2 is YSLEER in the germline V gene. Trimming left V 2 bases short and J 0 bases short, with 8 bases between. The CDR3 runs 14 residues. In DNA, the CDR3 is TGCGCCAGCAGCCAAATACAGGGCTCCTACGAGCAGTACTTC. Translated: CASSQIQGSYEQYF.

In its sample, this clonotype was seen a few times. V is TRBV2 and J is TRBJ2-1; a possible D gene is TRBD2 (5 bases). Per germline, CDR1 SNHLY and CDR2 FYNNEI. This CDR3 has 15 residues. Between the trimmed V and J ends, which lost 5 bases and 1 base, there was a span of 12 bases. CDR3 DNA sequence: TGTGCCAGCAGTCCCCCGGGGAGATCCTACAATGAGCAGTTCTTC. Translating gives CASSPPGRSYNEQFF.

The CDR3 DNA sequence: TGTGCCTGGAGTGTGGAGGTGGAGACCCAGTACTTC. Its protein is CAWSVEVETQYF. V and J are TRBV30 and TRBJ2-5; TRBD2 might be the D (5 bases). The CDR3 is 12 amino acids. Trimming cost V 0 bases and J 5 bases, with 7 bases left between them. Germline loops: CDR1 GTSNPN, CDR2 SVGIG (reference sequence).